This T cell receptor (beta chain) was recovered during a study of T-cell reconstitution after alpha-beta-depleted transplantation in children. Per germline, CDR1 SQVTM and CDR2 ANQGSEA. Between the trimmed V and J ends, which lost 6 bases and 0 bases, there was a span of 17 bases. CDR3 length equals 15 residues. TCRbeta library construction was performed incorporating unique molecular identifiers. Using its own MiXCR run on the PCR reads, TCRdb lists one record per CDR3 protein. Of about 690,000 distinct CDR3 sequences in the sample, over 15% are singletons; the top ten hold approximately 1%. The chain employs TRBV29-1 and TRBJ1-1; no clear D. The TCR was taken from a human donor who donated a stem cell graft to a child with acute myeloid leukemia. The material sequenced was PBMCs from the stem cell graft donor, taken from the stem cell graft. CDR3 sequence reads: CSVRIEVLMNTEAFF. CDR3 bases: TGCAGCGTACGAATAGAGGTACTCATGAACACTGAAGCTTTCTTT.